This T cell receptor beta chain was recorded in a study of blood T cell repertoires in COVID-19. Overall study: The United States, Italy and Spain were the sources of the acute and convalescent COVID-19 samples.

Sequencing used immunoSEQ multiplex PCR; TCRdb keeps in-frame clones, though not all of them. The sample has around 91,000 clones, around 84% seen once. CDR1 and CDR2 (germline): KGHSH, LQKENI. CDR3 size: 16 residues. V was clipped by 2 bases and J by 4 bases, with 16 bases between them. The sample taken for sequencing was peripheral blood. This receptor was taken from an elderly man with acute or convalescent COVID-19. The J gene is TRBJ2-3, the V gene TRBV18; D is possibly TRBD2 (6 bases). CDR3 amino acids: CASSPVWGLAADTQYF. The CDR3 DNA follows: TGTGCCAGCTCACCAGTTTGGGGGTTAGCGGCAGATACGCAGTATTTT.